This T cell receptor beta chain stems from a study of T cell responses to AZD1222 COVID-19 vaccine. The method was immunoSEQ multiplex PCR; TCRdb's version includes in-frame clones alone and lacks a portion of them. The sample lists approximately 120,000 clones; about 90% were seen once. CDR1 is GTSNPN and CDR2 is SVGIG in the germline V gene (reference sequence). The J segment lost 7 bases and the V segment lost 5 bases, leaving 7 bases of the junction unmatched. CDR3 length: 13 residues. With regard to this clone: What it binds is not known.

Study-level points and caveats: Receipt of two AZD1222 doses was followed by a rise in Spike-specific TCR breadth and depth. Clonal diversity may have been underestimated, and the donors were mostly white British, with more females than males.

This sequence joins TRBV30 and TRBJ2-3; 9 nucleotides match TRBD2. The source of this sequence is an adult in good health. The source was peripheral blood, collected on day 0 of AZD1222 vaccination. The CDR3 DNA reads as TGTGCCTGGCGGTTGGGGACTAGCAATACGCAGTATTTT. Translated: CAWRLGTSNTQYF.